The 21 T cell receptor beta chains reported below all come from one sample, sequenced in a study of shared clonotypes between healthy human individuals. Clones were sequenced by immunoSEQ multiplex PCR, and TCRdb holds only the in-frame ones, with some missing. Among 330,000 or so clones listed, approximately 79% were seen once. Sequencing input: memory CD4+ T cells sorted from blood. Sample subset: CD45RA-negative fraction. Receptors originate from a man aged 25 to 40 in good health.

The chain has TRBV19 and TRBJ1-2; 8 bases fit TRBD1. This CDR3 contains 16 residues. Trimming removed 7 bases from V and 2 bases from J; junction bases left unmatched: 12. CDR1 and CDR2 (germline): LNHDA, SQIVND (reference sequence). The CDR3 DNA reads as TGTGCCAGTAACATTCGGCCCGGACAGGGAAACTATGGCTACACCTTC. Translated: CASNIRPGQGNYGYTF.

About this clone itself: A read error is possible here, since a much larger clone lies one base away. The chain has TRBV13 and TRBJ2-5; 10 bases align to TRBD1. The CDR3 runs to 15 residues. Germline V gene data show CDR1 as PRHDT and CDR2 as FYEKMQ (reference sequence). The CDR3: CASSSRTGGQETRYF. In nucleotides, the CDR3 is TGTGCCAGCAGCTCTCGGACAGGGGGGCAGGAGACCCGGTACTTC.

The chain uses TRBV6-6 and TRBJ2-7; 13 bases agree with TRBD2. The germline CDR1 and CDR2 sequences are MNHNY and SVGAGI (reference sequence). The ends lost 5 bases at V and 7 bases at J; junction bases unmatched: 8. CDR3 length equals 15 residues. As DNA, the CDR3 is TGTGCCAGCAGTCCTCGACTAGCGGGAGGTCAGGAGCAGTACTTC. This gives the protein CASSPRLAGGQEQYF.

The chain links TRBV11-2 to TRBJ1-5; weak D call: TRBD1 (5 bases). Germline V gene data show CDR1 as SGHAT and CDR2 as FQNNGV. This CDR3 contains 13 residues. V gave up 8 bases and J gave up 3 bases, with 11 bases separating them. The CDR3 DNA reads as TGTGCCAGCGGCCAGGGCCTCAATCAGCCCCAGCATTTT. This sequence encodes CASGQGLNQPQHF.

This chain uses TRBV25-1 with TRBJ2-5, with 7 bases lining up with TRBD2. Germline V lookup: CDR1 MGHDK, CDR2 SYGVNS. The CDR3 spans 13 residues. Trimming removed 5 bases from V and 4 bases from J; junction bases left unmatched: 4. The CDR3 DNA sequence: TGTGCCAGCAGTACGGGGGGTGGAGAGACCCAGTACTTC. It is translated as CASSTGGGETQYF.

V is TRBV29-1 and J is TRBJ2-1, with D unresolved. The CDR3 extends over 14 amino acids. Germline lookup yields CDR1 SQVTM and CDR2 ANQGSEA. Trimming shortened V by 5 bases and J by 0 bases, and 11 bases separated the two germline ends. The CDR3 is CSVTFHSSYNEQFF. CDR3 coding DNA: TGCAGCGTTACGTTTCATAGCTCCTACAATGAGCAGTTCTTC.

This clone was counted between two and nine times. The chain links TRBV6-1 to TRBJ2-7; tentative D call: TRBD2 (6 bases). Trimming took 6 bases from V and 4 from J, leaving 16 bases between them. CDR1 is MNHNS and CDR2 is SASEGT in the germline V gene. The CDR3 length is 14 residues. The CDR3 spells CASSVDTGGYEQYF. Written as DNA, the CDR3 is TGTGCCAGCAGCGTGGATACTGGGGGGTACGAGCAGTACTTC.

J is TRBJ2-7 and V is TRBV5-6, with D possibly matching TRBD1 (6 bases). CDR3 length: 13 residues. The V gene's germline CDR1 is SGHDT and CDR2 YYEEEE. V lost 4 bases to trimming and J lost 0 bases, with 8 bases between them. In DNA, the CDR3 is TGTGCCAGCAGCCCGACAGGCTCCTACGAGCAGTACTTC. This translates into CASSPTGSYEQYF.

This chain connects TRBV2 to TRBJ1-1, with a possible D match to TRBD1 (5 bases). Germline CDR1 reads SNHLY; CDR2 reads FYNNEI. The CDR3 loop spans 17 amino acids. Trimming cost V 8 bases and J 1 base, with 23 bases left between them. This CDR3 reads CASGLTGGRMGNTEAFF. In DNA form, the CDR3 reads TGTGCCAGCGGCTTAACAGGTGGTCGTATGGGGAACACTGAAGCTTTCTTT.

This clone turned up a few times. The V call is TRBV5-6, the J call TRBJ2-7; 13 bases map to TRBD2. CDR1 and CDR2 (germline): SGHDT, YYEEEE. There are 16 residues in the CDR3. V lost 4 bases and J lost 4; bases outside the gene matches: 8. The CDR3 protein is CASSMTGTSGVYEQYF. CDR3 nucleotides: TGTGCCAGCAGCATGACCGGGACTAGCGGGGTGTACGAGCAGTACTTC.

The chain carries TRBV28 and TRBJ1-4, with 9 bases fitting TRBD1. This CDR3 region has 12 residues. CDR1 MDHEN and CDR2 SYDVKM come from the germline V gene. Here the CDR3 DNA reads TGTGGCACAGGGGGCGAGACTGAAAAACTGTTTTTT. Protein sequence: CGTGGETEKLFF.

The chain has TRBV27 and TRBJ2-1, with TRBD2 as a possible D gene (6 bases). The V end lost 2 bases, the J end lost 0 bases, and 11 bases lay between the germline ends. This CDR3 has 16 residues. Germline assignment: CDR1 MNHEY and CDR2 SMNVEV (reference sequence). This CDR3 reads CASSLGTPSSYNEQFF. The CDR3 DNA is TGTGCCAGCAGTTTAGGGACTCCGAGCTCCTACAATGAGCAGTTCTTC.

This chain uses TRBV5-4 with TRBJ2-5; maybe TRBD1 (6 bases). Germline V CDR1 and CDR2: SGHNT, YYREEE (reference sequence). The CDR3 consists of 15 residues. Trimming cost V 0 bases and J 1 base, with 10 bases left between them. The CDR3 loop reads CASSLGWGPQETQYF. The DNA for the CDR3 is TGTGCCAGCAGCTTGGGATGGGGGCCCCAAGAGACCCAGTACTTC.

This rearrangement joins TRBV7-9 to TRBJ2-1, with TRBD2 identical over 8 bases. Germline V CDR1 and CDR2: SEHNR, FQNEAQ (reference sequence). There are 16 residues in the CDR3. With 7 bases clipped from V and 5 bases from J, the junction kept 13 bases outside the gene matches. CDR3 amino acids: CASTPRGAGGDNEQFF. For the CDR3, the DNA is TGTGCCAGCACACCCCGGGGGGCGGGGGGTGACAATGAGCAGTTCTTC.

This clone was observed at least ten times. The chain is built from TRBV7-3 and TRBJ2-1; 9 positions match TRBD2. Germline V lookup: CDR1 SGHTA, CDR2 FQGTGA. V gave up 6 bases and J gave up 8 bases; unmatched junction bases: 8. The length of the CDR3 is 14 residues. The CDR3 DNA reads TGTGCCAGCAGTCTAGTGGCGGGAGGGGATGAGCAGTTCTTC. This gives the protein CASSLVAGGDEQFF.

The J gene is TRBJ2-7, the V gene TRBV5-1; 15 bases are a match to TRBD2. This CDR3 is 17 amino acids long. The J segment lost 4 bases and the V segment lost 4 bases, leaving 9 bases of the junction unmatched. From germline, CDR1 is SGHRS and CDR2 YFSETQ. The CDR3 DNA reads as TGCGCCAGCAGCACCGGACTAGCGGGAGGGGGCTTGTACGAGCAGTACTTC. It is translated as CASSTGLAGGGLYEQYF.

The chain recombines TRBV19 with TRBJ1-4; 8 bases are shared with TRBD1. The germline CDR1 and CDR2 sequences are LNHDA and SQIVND (reference sequence). The ends lost 4 bases at V and 4 bases at J; junction bases unmatched: 5. The CDR3 is 15 amino acids. The CDR3 DNA reads as TGTGCCAGTAGTAGCAGGGGGCACAGTAATGAAAAACTGTTTTTT. Translating it yields CASSSRGHSNEKLFF.

The chain has TRBV6-5 and TRBJ2-7, with TRBD1 identical over 7 bases. CDR3 size: 13 residues. CDR1 is MNHEY and CDR2 is SVGAGI in the germline V gene. The junction had 8 bases not matched to a gene; V was cut back by 8 bases and J by 4 bases. CDR3 residues: CASHKTGVYEQYF. The CDR3 DNA reads as TGTGCCAGCCATAAAACAGGGGTTTACGAGCAGTACTTC.

The table lists this clone with a count of one. The chain has TRBV2 and TRBJ1-6; TRBD1 matches 8 bases. The CDR3 sequence is 15 residues long. CDR1 SNHLY and CDR2 FYNNEI come from the germline V gene. With V trimmed by 6 bases and J by 7 bases, 8 bases remained unmatched. The CDR3 DNA reads TGTGCCAGCAGGGCTGACAGGGGCGGAAATTCACCCCTCCACTTT. It yields the protein CASRADRGGNSPLHF.

Turning to this clone: Distinct nucleotide sequences in the sample also encode this CDR3. The chain has TRBV7-8 and TRBJ2-7, with a weak D call TRBD2 (7 bases). CDR1 is SGHVS and CDR2 is FQNEAQ in the germline V gene. The CDR3 runs 12 residues. V was shortened by 3 bases and J by 7 bases, with 10 bases between the two germline ends. The CDR3 loop is CASSLGGGEQYF. DNA of the CDR3: TGTGCCAGCAGCTTGGGAGGGGGGGAGCAGTACTTC.

This clone was recorded a few times. The genes are TRBV2 and TRBJ1-5, with TRBD1 as a possible D gene (6 bases). This CDR3 has 14 residues. From germline, CDR1 is SNHLY and CDR2 FYNNEI. Trimming removed 4 bases from V and 6 bases from J, with 13 bases in between. The CDR3 DNA sequence: TGTGCCAGCAGTGGGGACAACAGTGGTCAGCCCCAGCATTTT. Translated, it gives CASSGDNSGQPQHF. Full variable domain (rest looked up from reference TRBV2 and TRBJ1-5): EPEVTQTPSHQVTQMGQEVILRCVPISNHLYFYWYRQILGQKVEFLVSFYNNEISEKSEIFDDQFSVERPDGSNFTLKIRSTKLEDSAMYFCASSGDNSGQPQHFGDGTRLSIL.